The T cell receptor (beta chain) described here comes from a study of TIL therapy for anti-PD-1-resistant metastatic lung cancer. Sequencing used immunoSEQ v3. Assay: immunoSEQ multiplex PCR; the TCRdb copy retains only in-frame clones and omits some. The sample has approximately 92,000 clones, 50% to 70% seen once. About this clone: Its antigen remains unidentified.

This sample's time point: pre-treatment sample, taken before nivolumab and TIL therapy. Tumor tissue came from excised metastases, mostly pleural nodules or supraclavicular lymph nodes. Adults with stage 4 NSCLC were enrolled in a phase I trial. Study results and limitations: Many TIL product clones were absent from baseline tumor, suggesting clonal contraction.

This CDR3 is built from 15 residues. Germline CDR1 SGHRS, CDR2 YFSETQ. The V segment lost 4 bases and the J segment 4 bases; nucleotides outside the gene matches: 9. The chain is built from TRBV5-1 and TRBJ1-1; 8 bases are a match to TRBD1. Sequences were derived from tumor tissue, sampled at baseline. The sequence was collected from a person between 25 and 80 years old with non-small cell lung cancer. The CDR3 nucleotides are TGCGCCAGCAGCCCCCGGGGACAGGAAGGCACTGAAGCTTTCTTT. Translation: CASSPRGQEGTEAFF.